These 23 T cell receptor beta chains originate from one sample sequenced in a study of shared clonotypes between healthy human individuals. Measured with immunoSEQ multiplex PCR; TCRdb has only the in-frame clones, and not every one. This sample has 950,000 to 1,100,000 clones, with roughly 80% found just once. The sequenced sample consisted of memory CD4+ T cells sorted from blood. Indicated subset: CD45RA-negative fraction. The receptors were gathered from a young man in good health.

Only one count was recorded for this clone. The chain joins TRBV30 to TRBJ1-2; TRBD1 might be the D (6 bases). The ends were cut back, 8 bases at V and 8 bases at J, with 18 bases in the middle. The CDR3 sequence is 12 residues long. Germline CDR1 and CDR2: GTSNPN and SVGIG (reference sequence). This CDR3 is CAARRGARGYTF. The CDR3 coding sequence is TGTGCCGCCAGAAGGGGGGCCCGAGGCTACACCTTC.

This clone was seen a handful of times. Other DNA sequences of this sample code for an identical CDR3. The chain recombines TRBV5-1 with TRBJ2-1; 10 nucleotides line up with TRBD2. The CDR3 extends over 15 amino acids. Germline values: CDR1 SGHRS, CDR2 YFSETQ. Trimming removed 0 bases from V and 6 bases from J; junction bases left unmatched: 3. The CDR3 DNA reads as TGCGCCAGCAGCTTGGGCCTAGCGGGGGTCAATGAGCAGTTCTTC. This sequence encodes CASSLGLAGVNEQFF.

The rearrangement uses TRBV2 and TRBJ1-1; D unclear. The CDR3 is 13 amino acids. Per the germline V gene, CDR1 is SNHLY and CDR2 is FYNNEI. Trimming removed 5 bases at V and 11 bases at J, with 18 bases between. CDR3 bases: TGTGCCAGCAGTCAAACCCGGGCCAAGGACGCTTTCTTT. Protein sequence: CASSQTRAKDAFF.

This clone was recorded only once. The chain recombines TRBV7-6 with TRBJ2-5; 8 bases are a match to TRBD1. CDR1 and CDR2 (germline): SGHVS, FNYEAQ. CDR3 size: 14 residues. J lost 7 bases, V lost 5 bases, and 9 bases had no gene match. This CDR3 reads CASSRQGASGTQYF. The CDR3 region has the DNA TGTGCCAGCAGCCGCCAGGGGGCTTCGGGGACCCAGTACTTC.

With regard to this clone: The sample contains more than one DNA sequence encoding this CDR3. The chain uses TRBV6-5 and TRBJ1-6; no definite D call. The CDR3 covers 13 residues. The V end lost 0 bases, the J end lost 8 bases, and 5 bases lay between the germline ends. Germline V gene sequence: CDR1 MNHEY, CDR2 SVGAGI. As DNA, the CDR3 is TGTGCCAGCAGTTACTCAGAGCATTCACCCCTCCACTTT. Translated, it gives CASSYSEHSPLHF.

The CDR3 here is CASRRDPGSGAEAFF. The CDR3 DNA follows: TGTGCCAGCCGCAGGGACCCGGGTTCGGGGGCTGAAGCTTTCTTT. The chain uses TRBV6-5 and TRBJ1-1, with D maybe TRBD1 (5 bases). The V gene's germline CDR1 is MNHEY and CDR2 SVGAGI. This CDR3 contains 15 residues. V dropped 8 bases and J dropped 6 bases, with 22 bases sitting between them.

In its sample, this clone was seen once. As DNA, the CDR3 is TGTGCCAGCAGTGGTGAGAGGCTAGAGACCCAGTACTTC. Encoded protein: CASSGERLETQYF. V is TRBV5-6 and J is TRBJ2-5, with D hard to call. The germline gives CDR1 SGHDT, CDR2 YYEEEE. V gave up 5 bases and J gave up 4 bases, with 12 bases separating them. The CDR3 consists of 13 residues.

Comment on this clone: Given a much more abundant clone one base away, this may be a read error. The genes are TRBV7-9 and TRBJ2-3; D is undetermined. The CDR3 contains 12 residues. V was cut by 3 bases and J by 5 bases, with 6 bases left in between. The V gene's germline CDR1 is SEHNR and CDR2 FQNEAQ (reference sequence). The CDR3 here is CASSFTRDTQYF. The CDR3, as DNA: TGTGCCAGCAGCTTTACCAGAGATACGCAGTATTTT.

The genes are TRBV5-1 and TRBJ1-1; D is unclear. V was cut by 1 base and J by 4 bases, with 11 bases left in between. CDR1 is SGHRS, CDR2 YFSETQ, per germline. CDR3 length: 14 residues. The CDR3 protein is CASSLPGPGTEAFF. In DNA form, the CDR3 reads TGCGCCAGCAGCTTGCCAGGCCCTGGCACTGAAGCTTTCTTT.

The chain is built from TRBV4-1 and TRBJ1-1, with a possible D match to TRBD1 (5 bases). The V end lost 1 base, the J end lost 1 base, and 16 bases lay between the germline ends. Looked up from germline, CDR1 is MGHRA and CDR2 is YSYEKL. The CDR3 length is 17 residues. This CDR3 reads CASSQGRLGAPNTEAFF. CDR3 nucleotides: TGCGCCAGCAGCCAAGGGAGGCTCGGGGCGCCGAACACTGAAGCTTTCTTT.

This clone has a handful of counts. The rearrangement links TRBV5-1 to TRBJ1-2; D gene unclear. V was trimmed by 3 bases and J by 4 bases, leaving 10 bases between them. CDR3 length: 13 amino acids. Germline-derived CDR1 and CDR2 are SGHRS and YFSETQ. The CDR3, as DNA: TGCGCCAGCAGCTCGGACCCCGCCTATGGCTACACCTTC. This gives the protein CASSSDPAYGYTF.

This chain connects TRBV30 to TRBJ1-4, with D possibly matching TRBD1 (5 bases). The CDR3 sequence is 13 residues long. The germline gives CDR1 GTSNPN, CDR2 SVGIG (reference sequence). The V and J ends lost 3 bases and 9 bases respectively, with 14 bases between them. The CDR3 region is CAWRTGGMKKLFF. The CDR3 nucleotides are TGTGCCTGGAGGACCGGGGGAATGAAAAAACTGTTTTTT.

The J gene is TRBJ2-7, the V gene TRBV25-1; the match to TRBD1 covers 10 bases. Germline values: CDR1 MGHDK, CDR2 SYGVNS. The CDR3 is 16 amino acids. Losses at the gene ends were 7 bases for V and 4 bases for J; bases not matched to a gene: 13. CDR3 DNA sequence: TGTGCCAGCACCCAAACTGGCGGGACAGGGGTTTACGAGCAGTACTTC. This translates into CASTQTGGTGVYEQYF.

With respect to this clone: The same CDR3 arises from other DNA sequences in this sample as well. V usage is TRBV5-1 and J usage is TRBJ2-5; D gene ambiguous. V was shortened by 0 bases and J by 5 bases, with 8 bases between the two germline ends. The length of the CDR3 is 13 residues. Germline values: CDR1 SGHRS, CDR2 YFSETQ. The CDR3 coding sequence is TGCGCCAGCAGCTTGGGCTCCGGGGAGACCCAGTACTTC. Encoded protein: CASSLGSGETQYF.

The chain has TRBV19 and TRBJ1-6; D uncertain. The CDR3 has 12 residues. The germline gives CDR1 LNHDA, CDR2 SQIVND (reference sequence). V was cut by 11 bases and J by 7 bases, with 12 bases left in between. CDR3 amino acids: CASGVPNSPLHF. The CDR3 DNA is TGTGCCTCCGGGGTTCCCAATTCACCCCTCCACTTT. Filled out from reference TRBV19 and TRBJ1-6, the complete variable domain reads DGGITQSPKYLFRKEGQNVTLSCEQNLNHDAMYWYRQDPGQGLRLIYYSQIVNDFQKGDIAEGYSVSREKKESFPLTVTSAQKNPTAFYLCASGVPNSPLHFGNGTRLTVT.

This clone was seen a few times. The chain carries TRBV6-6 and TRBJ1-1; D uncertain. V was pared by 8 bases and J by 8 bases, with 12 bases between. Germline CDR1 is MNHNY and CDR2 is SVGAGI (reference sequence). This CDR3 comprises 11 residues. The CDR3 DNA reads TGTGCCAGCTCCCTGAGGGTAGAAGCTTTCTTT. Translating gives CASSLRVEAFF.

This chain uses TRBV15 with TRBJ2-1, with TRBD2 identical over 7 bases. Germline V CDR1 and CDR2: LNHNV, YYDKDF (reference sequence). V shed 0 bases, J shed 10 bases, and the junction held 9 bases outside the gene matches. The CDR3 spans 15 residues. CDR3 in DNA: TGTGCCACCAGCAGAGATCGGGCGGGAGAAGCCGAGCAGTTCTTC. Translation: CATSRDRAGEAEQFF.

The sample holds a few counts of this clone. This chain uses TRBV9 with TRBJ2-3; 9 bases are shared with TRBD1. The CDR3 totals 17 residues. Germline V gene sequence: CDR1 SGDLS, CDR2 YYNGEE. J lost 5 bases, V lost 1 base, and 11 bases had no gene match. The CDR3 is CASSVLTHRGLEDTQYF. In DNA form, the CDR3 reads TGTGCCAGCAGCGTATTGACACACAGGGGGCTGGAAGATACGCAGTATTTT.

This chain joins TRBV5-6 and TRBJ2-5; D call uncertain. Per germline, CDR1 SGHDT and CDR2 YYEEEE. This CDR3 is 15 amino acids long. The V end was cut by 2 bases, the J end by 5 bases, with 16 bases between. The CDR3 DNA is TGTGCCAGCAGCTTAGGGCCCGGATCTCGGGAGACCCAGTACTTC. Its translation is CASSLGPGSRETQYF.

The rearrangement uses TRBV19 and TRBJ1-2, with D perhaps matching TRBD1 (6 bases). Germline values: CDR1 LNHDA, CDR2 SQIVND (reference sequence). This CDR3 has 16 amino acids. Trimming removed 0 bases from V and 3 bases from J, with 14 bases in between. Written as DNA, the CDR3 is TGTGCCAGTAGTATAGATGGAGGGGGACTTTACTATGGCTACACCTTC. As protein: CASSIDGGGLYYGYTF.

This chain joins TRBV6-1 and TRBJ2-4; D remains unclear. The V gene's germline CDR1 is MNHNS and CDR2 SASEGT. The CDR3 totals 15 residues. With 5 bases removed from V and 1 base from J, the gap between germline ends came to 12 bases. Here the CDR3 DNA reads TGTGCCAGCAGTACAGCGTCCCTGGCCAAAAACATTCAGTACTTC. It codes for CASSTASLAKNIQYF.

The V gene is TRBV6-5, the J gene TRBJ1-6, with TRBD1 identical over 9 bases. The CDR3 has 13 amino acids. Germline-derived CDR1 and CDR2 are MNHEY and SVGAGI. J lost 14 bases, V lost 5 bases, and 7 bases had no gene match. The DNA for the CDR3 is TGTGCCAGCAGTGGACAGGGGAGGGAAACCCTCCACTTT. This translates into CASSGQGRETLHF.

This chain connects TRBV11-2 to TRBJ2-3; D not resolved. The germline V gene has CDR1 SGHAT and CDR2 FQNNGV. This CDR3 contains 13 residues. Deletions cut 0 bases from V and 3 bases from J, with 4 bases between. In nucleotides, the CDR3 is TGTGCCAGCAGCTTAGATACAACAGATACGCAGTATTTT. It codes for CASSLDTTDTQYF. The complete variable domain, with remaining parts taken from reference TRBV11-2 and TRBJ2-3, reads EAGVAQSPRYKIIEKRQSVAFWCNPISGHATLYWYQQILGQGPKLLIQFQNNGVVDDSQLPKDRFSAERLKGVDSTLKIQPAKLEDSAVYLCASSLDTTDTQYFGPGTRLTVL.